Listed below are T cell receptor beta chains from one sample, sequenced in a study of T cell responses to AZD1222 COVID-19 vaccine. Produced via immunoSEQ multiplex PCR; TCRdb's table is partial and in-frame only. The sample contains 150,000 to 200,000 clones, around 94% of which appear only once. This specimen consisted of peripheral blood, obtained on day 0 of AZD1222 vaccination. The receptors come from an adult in good health. Both conserved end residues are part of each CDR3. Fields, in order: clone size, J gene, V gene, D gene, CDR3 protein, CDR3 DNA. A D gene is named only where the DNA matches it firmly. Rows give clone size only sometimes, using once, few, many, or a class for an expanded clone.

- | TRBJ2-7 | TRBV6-5 | - | CASSLSSAEYEQYF | TGTGCCAGCAGTCTCTCTAGCGCCGAGTACGAGCAGTACTTC
- | TRBJ1-2 | TRBV11-2 | TRBD1 | CASSLRDRTGGYTF | TGTGCCAGCAGCCTACGGGACAGAACGGGTGGCTACACCTTC
- | TRBJ1-2 | TRBV29-1 | - | CSADTPYLKINYGYTF | TGCAGCGCTGATACCCCATATCTGAAAATTAACTATGGCTACACCTTC
- | TRBJ2-1 | TRBV27 | TRBD1 | CASSWTGSDEQFF | TGTGCCAGCAGTTGGACAGGGAGCGATGAGCAGTTCTTC
few | TRBJ2-7 | TRBV28 | TRBD1 | CASTSEGQYEQYF | TGTGCCAGCACATCCGAGGGACAGTACGAGCAGTACTTC
- | TRBJ1-5 | TRBV2 | - | CASVLEGGQKPQHF | TGTGCCAGCGTACTGGAAGGAGGGCAGAAGCCCCAGCATTTT
- | TRBJ2-5 | TRBV7-2 | TRBD2 | CASSLGAGGETQYF | TGTGCCAGCAGCTTAGGAGCGGGAGGGGAGACCCAGTACTTC
- | TRBJ1-5 | TRBV6-5 | - | CASSWREENQPQHF | TGTGCCAGCAGTTGGAGGGAGGAGAATCAGCCCCAGCATTTT
- | TRBJ2-7 | TRBV10-3 | TRBD1 | CAISTDRGEQYF | TGTGCCATCAGCACGGACAGGGGGGAGCAGTACTTC
- | TRBJ1-2 | TRBV30 | TRBD1 | CAWTPTGLRDYGYTF | TGTGCCTGGACGCCGACAGGGCTCCGGGACTATGGCTACACCTTC
- | TRBJ1-5 | TRBV27 | - | CASRQGSNQPQHF | TGTGCCAGCAGACAGGGTAGCAATCAGCCCCAGCATTTT
- | TRBJ2-3 | TRBV5-4 | - | CASSLSHHRGEGTDTQYF | TGTGCCAGCAGCTTGTCTCATCATAGGGGGGAGGGCACAGATACGCAGTATTTT
- | TRBJ1-2 | TRBV6-4 | - | CATWGNYGYTF | TGTGCCACTTGGGGAAACTATGGCTACACCTTC
- | TRBJ2-2 | TRBV10-3 | - | CAISLQAPDTGELFF | TGTGCCATCAGTCTTCAGGCCCCCGACACCGGGGAGCTGTTTTTT
- | TRBJ1-5 | TRBV10-2 | - | CASRRGSNQPQHF | TGCGCCAGCAGGAGGGGGAGCAATCAGCCCCAGCATTTT
- | TRBJ2-1 | TRBV5-1 | TRBD2 | CASSAGGSSYNEQFF | TGCGCCAGCAGTGCGGGGGGTAGCTCCTACAATGAGCAGTTCTTC
- | TRBJ2-3 | TRBV10-1 | - | CASSRATDTQYF | TGCGCCAGCAGTAGAGCCACAGATACGCAGTATTTT
- | TRBJ1-1 | TRBV7-9 | TRBD1 | CASPEGPGGLNTEAFF | TGTGCCAGCCCAGAGGGGCCAGGGGGCTTGAACACTGAAGCTTTCTTT
- | TRBJ1-2 | TRBV7-9 | - | CASSPGGARGYTF | TGTGCCAGCAGCCCGGGGGGAGCGAGGGGCTACACCTTC
- | TRBJ1-1 | TRBV29-1 | - | CSVLSKYGDTEAFF | TGCAGCGTTTTGTCGAAGTATGGAGACACTGAAGCTTTCTTT
- | TRBJ2-2 | TRBV24-1 | TRBD1 | CAIGTGRAGELFF | TGTGCCATCGGGACAGGGAGGGCCGGGGAGCTGTTTTTT
- | TRBJ2-1 | TRBV11-2 | - | CASSHGGNEQFF | TGTGCCAGCAGCCACGGGGGTAATGAGCAGTTCTTC
once | TRBJ2-7 | TRBV12-3/TRBV12-4 | - | CASSFGANEQYF | TGTGCCAGCAGTTTCGGGGCAAACGAGCAGTACTTC
- | TRBJ1-1 | TRBV5-1 | - | CASSVATGANTEAFF | TGCGCCAGCAGCGTGGCGACGGGGGCGAACACTGAAGCTTTCTTT
- | TRBJ2-7 | TRBV5-5 | TRBD2 | CASSLMVAGGTYEQYF | TGTGCCAGCAGCTTGATGGTAGCGGGAGGGACCTACGAGCAGTACTTC
- | TRBJ1-6 | TRBV14 | - | CASSQETYNSPLHF | TGTGCCAGCAGCCAAGAAACGTATAATTCACCCCTCCACTTT
once | TRBJ1-2 | TRBV5-1 | - | CASSSARQYGYTF | TGCGCCAGCAGCTCCGCTAGGCAGTATGGCTACACCTTC
- | TRBJ2-1 | TRBV6-1 | TRBD2 | CASSESLAVYNEQFF | TGTGCCAGCAGTGAGTCGCTAGCGGTGTACAATGAGCAGTTCTTC
- | TRBJ2-1 | TRBV28 | - | CASSLVRPLGNEQFF | TGTGCCAGCAGTTTAGTCAGGCCCCTGGGCAATGAGCAGTTCTTC
- | TRBJ1-3 | TRBV3-1/TRBV3-2 | - | CASSTRWGGAPLSGNTIYF | TGTGCCAGCAGCACCCGTTGGGGGGGGGCGCCACTCTCTGGAAACACCATATATTTT
- | TRBJ1-6 | TRBV6-5 | - | CASSLSQLVNSPLHF | TGTGCCAGCAGTCTCTCGCAGCTCGTTAATTCACCCCTCCACTTT
- | TRBJ2-7 | TRBV5-1 | TRBD1 | CASSLDARDRGSYEQYF | TGCGCCAGCAGCTTGGACGCCCGGGACAGGGGTTCCTACGAGCAGTACTTC
- | TRBJ1-3 | TRBV27 | - | CASSLRAGPTSGNTIYF | TGTGCCAGCAGTTTAAGGGCAGGGCCGACCTCTGGAAACACCATATATTTT
- | TRBJ2-1 | TRBV2 | - | CASSVKGSGEQFF | TGTGCCAGCAGTGTAAAAGGATCAGGTGAGCAGTTCTTC
- | TRBJ1-4 | TRBV30 | TRBD1 | CAGQAMDRARTNEKLFF | TGTGCCGGTCAGGCGATGGACAGGGCGAGGACTAATGAAAAACTGTTTTTT
once | TRBJ2-1 | TRBV27 | TRBD2 | CASSLIAGGSYNEQFF | TGTGCCAGCAGTTTAATAGCGGGAGGGAGTTACAATGAGCAGTTCTTC